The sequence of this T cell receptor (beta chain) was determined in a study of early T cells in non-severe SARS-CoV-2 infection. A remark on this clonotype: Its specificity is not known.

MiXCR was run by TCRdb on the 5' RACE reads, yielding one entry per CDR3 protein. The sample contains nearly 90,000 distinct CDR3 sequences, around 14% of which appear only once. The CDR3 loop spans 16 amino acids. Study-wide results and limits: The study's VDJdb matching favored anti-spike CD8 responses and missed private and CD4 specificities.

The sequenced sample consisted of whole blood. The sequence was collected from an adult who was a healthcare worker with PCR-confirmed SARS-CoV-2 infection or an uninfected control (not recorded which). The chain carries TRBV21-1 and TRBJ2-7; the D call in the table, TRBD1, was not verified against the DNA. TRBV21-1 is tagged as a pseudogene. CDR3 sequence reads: CASSCAGFSIFYEQYF. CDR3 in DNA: TGTGCCAGCAGCTGCGCAGGGTTCTCGATTTTTTACGAGCAGTACTTC.